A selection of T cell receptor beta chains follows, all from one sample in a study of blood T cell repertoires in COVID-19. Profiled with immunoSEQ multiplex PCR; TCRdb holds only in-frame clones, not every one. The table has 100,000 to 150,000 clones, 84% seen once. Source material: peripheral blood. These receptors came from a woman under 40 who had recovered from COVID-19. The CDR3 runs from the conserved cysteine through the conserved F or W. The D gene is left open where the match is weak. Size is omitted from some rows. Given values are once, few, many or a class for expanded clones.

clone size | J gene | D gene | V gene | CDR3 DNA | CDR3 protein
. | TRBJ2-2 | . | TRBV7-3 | TGTGCCAGCAGCTTGTACACTAGAAACACCGGGGAGCTGTTTTTT | CASSLYTRNTGELFF
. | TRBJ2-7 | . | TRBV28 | TGTGCCAGCAGTACACAGGCTAGTAACCTCTACGAGCAGTACTTC | CASSTQASNLYEQYF
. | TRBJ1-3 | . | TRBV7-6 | TGTGCCAGCAGCGCATTGACTCAGACGCACACCATATATTTT | CASSALTQTHTIYF
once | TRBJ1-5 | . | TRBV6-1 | TGTGCCAGCAGTGAAGCGTTAGGGGCAGGACAGCCCCAGCATTTT | CASSEALGAGQPQHF
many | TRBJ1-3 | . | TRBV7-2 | TGTGCCAGCAGACAACAGTTGAGCTCTGGAAACACCATATATTTT | CASRQQLSSGNTIYF
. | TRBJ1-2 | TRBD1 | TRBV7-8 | TGTGCCAGCAGCTCCACCGGACAGGGCTATGGCTACACCTTC | CASSSTGQGYGYTF
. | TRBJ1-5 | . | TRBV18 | TGTGCCAGCTCACCGGACATGTTAAATCAGCCCCAGCATTTT | CASSPDMLNQPQHF
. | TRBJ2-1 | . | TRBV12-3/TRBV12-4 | TGTGCCAGCAGTTTAGCGGGCTCCAATGAGCAGTTCTTC | CASSLAGSNEQFF
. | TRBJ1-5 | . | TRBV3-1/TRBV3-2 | TGTGCCAGCAGCGTAGCGAATCAGCCCCAGCATTTT | CASSVANQPQHF
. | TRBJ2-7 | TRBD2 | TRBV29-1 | TGCAGCGTCAGGGCGGGAGGGCTATTATTGGACGAGCAGTACTTC | CSVRAGGLLLDEQYF